A single sample is the source of the 12 T cell receptor beta chains below, sequenced in a study of beta chain features in type 1 diabetes. Their recognized antigens are unknown. Reverse transcription of all isolated RNA meant that expressed TCRB transcripts were sequenced. Method: immunoSEQ multiplex PCR; TCRdb's copy keeps in-frame clones and lacks some. The sample carries about 650,000 clones, under 15% recorded once. Study observations and caveats: Type 1 diabetes patients showed a moderate but significant shortening of TCRB CDR3s in all four CD4+ subsets.

Sequenced input: naive CD4+ T cells from blood. The receptor set was obtained from a man aged 25 to 40 with type 1 diabetes.

J is TRBJ2-7 and V is TRBV29-1, with no clear D. V was pared by 2 bases and J by 5 bases, with 13 bases between. This CDR3 spans 13 amino acids. Per germline, CDR1 SQVTM and CDR2 ANQGSEA. The CDR3 loop reads CSVEKILTHEQYF. DNA for the CDR3: TGCAGCGTTGAAAAAATCTTGACTCACGAGCAGTACTTC.

The chain employs TRBV7-9 and TRBJ2-3; 8 bases map to TRBD1. The CDR3 sequence is 17 residues long. Unmatched junction bases numbered 17, after V lost 6 bases and J lost 6 bases. Germline-derived CDR1 and CDR2 are SEHNR and FQNEAQ (reference sequence). CDR3 loop: CASRRIDRGLNADTQYF. CDR3 coding DNA: TGTGCCAGCAGGCGAATAGACAGGGGCTTGAACGCTGATACGCAGTATTTT.

This clone appeared a few times. J is TRBJ1-1 and V is TRBV10-3, with a weak D call TRBD1 (6 bases). The V end was cut by 8 bases, the J end by 2 bases, with 15 bases between. CDR1 and CDR2 (germline): ENHRY, SYGVKD. The CDR3 is made up of 14 amino acids. The CDR3 region is CAIRRQVENTEAFF. As DNA, the CDR3 is TGTGCCATCCGTAGACAGGTAGAAAACACTGAAGCTTTCTTT.

The DNA for the CDR3 is TGTGCCAGCAGTTCCGCGGGACAGGGTGAAGAAAAACTGTTTTTT. Encoded protein: CASSSAGQGEEKLFF. V usage is TRBV6-5 and J usage is TRBJ1-4; 9 bases are shared with TRBD1. V was pared by 4 bases and J by 8 bases, with 8 bases of the junction left unmatched. Germline CDR1 and CDR2: MNHEY and SVGAGI. The CDR3 consists of 15 residues.

J is TRBJ2-3 and V is TRBV9; D remains unclear. The V gene lost 4 bases and the J gene lost 0 bases, with 12 bases spanning the gap. The CDR3 covers 15 residues. The germline V gene has CDR1 SGDLS and CDR2 YYNGEE. The CDR3 nucleotides are TGTGCCAGCAGCCCTCCACTGGCGAGCACAGATACGCAGTATTTT. Its protein product is CASSPPLASTDTQYF.

J is TRBJ2-7 and V is TRBV5-5; D tentatively fits TRBD1 or TRBD2 (5 bases each). The V gene's germline CDR1 is SGHKS and CDR2 YYEKEE (reference sequence). Trimming took off 2 bases at V and 0 bases at J, with 12 bases between the two ends. The CDR3 runs to 15 residues. CDR3 sequence: CASSFRDRSSYEQYF. Here the CDR3 DNA reads TGTGCCAGCAGCTTCCGGGACCGGTCCTCCTACGAGCAGTACTTC.

This sequence joins TRBV6-5 and TRBJ2-7; D remains ambiguous. Trimming removed 10 bases at V and 2 bases at J, with 9 bases between. Per the germline V gene, CDR1 is MNHEY and CDR2 is SVGAGI. The CDR3 extends over 11 amino acids. The CDR3 DNA reads TGTGCCACCAGAGTCACCTACGAGCAGTACTTC. This translates into CATRVTYEQYF.

The V gene is TRBV18, the J gene TRBJ1-5; D may be TRBD1 (6 bases). The CDR3 runs 16 residues. V gave up 3 bases and J gave up 0 bases, with 12 bases separating them. CDR1 is KGHSH, CDR2 LQKENI, per germline. CDR3 sequence: CASSPGTPDSNQPQHF. CDR3 DNA sequence: TGTGCCAGCTCACCCGGGACACCGGATAGCAATCAGCCCCAGCATTTT.

This clone was picked up a small number of times. The chain combines TRBV14 with TRBJ2-1, with D hard to call. The germline V gene encodes CDR1 SGHDN and CDR2 FVKESK. CDR3 size: 14 residues. V was cut by 1 base and J by 3 bases, with 7 bases left in between. CDR3 nucleotide sequence: TGTGCCAGCAGCCAAGCGGACCACTACAATGAGCAGTTCTTC. Translation gives CASSQADHYNEQFF.

The rearrangement links TRBV5-4 to TRBJ1-2; maybe TRBD1 (6 bases). Germline V gene sequence: CDR1 SGHNT, CDR2 YYREEE (reference sequence). This CDR3 has 15 amino acids. V was pared by 4 bases and J by 2 bases, with 15 bases between. The chain's CDR3 is CASSPSGQLNYGYTF. CDR3 DNA: TGTGCCAGCAGCCCCAGCGGACAGCTCAACTATGGCTACACCTTC.

The chain combines TRBV19 with TRBJ1-1, with 10 positions matching TRBD1. Germline V gene sequence: CDR1 LNHDA, CDR2 SQIVND (reference sequence). V shed 9 bases, J shed 4 bases, and the junction held 8 bases outside the gene matches. This CDR3 is 14 amino acids long. The CDR3 sequence: CASKGQGTITEAFF. CDR3 nucleotides: TGTGCCAGCAAGGGACAGGGGACGATCACTGAAGCTTTCTTT. The whole variable domain, remainder taken from reference TRBV19 and TRBJ1-1, is DGGITQSPKYLFRKEGQNVTLSCEQNLNHDAMYWYRQDPGQGLRLIYYSQIVNDFQKGDIAEGYSVSREKKESFPLTVTSAQKNPTAFYLCASKGQGTITEAFFGQGTRLTVV.

The chain joins TRBV9 to TRBJ2-2; the D gene is possibly TRBD2 (5 bases). V lost 5 bases and J 6 bases, leaving 11 bases between the germline ends. The CDR3 totals 13 residues. Per the germline V gene, CDR1 is SGDLS and CDR2 is YYNGEE. The chain's CDR3 is CASSLEGAGELFF. The CDR3, as DNA: TGTGCCAGCAGTCTAGAGGGAGCCGGGGAGCTGTTTTTT.